These T cell receptor beta chains were read from a single sample in a study of T-cell reconstitution after alpha-beta-depleted transplantation in children. Using its own MiXCR run on the PCR reads, TCRdb lists one record per CDR3 protein. The sample contains hundreds of thousands of distinct CDR3 sequences, over 10% of which appear only once. The input for sequencing was PBMCs, taken before TCRalphabeta/CD19-depleted stem cell transplant. The source is a girl between 2 and 10 years old with congenital amegakaryocytic thrombocytopenia, due to receive a stem cell transplant. CDR3s leave out the opening cysteine and the closing phenylalanine or tryptophan.

>TRBV6-5|TRBJ2-5
ASKELAGDFGTQY
>TRBV20-1|TRBJ2-1
SEARVGGAYNEQF
>TRBV5-5|TRBJ2-3
ASSRDLTQY
>TRBV30|TRBJ2-1
AWSRAGGANNEQF
>TRBV3-1|TRBJ2-3
ASSQAPPGAEDTQY
>TRBV20-1|TRBJ2-1
SASSPANNEQF
>TRBV20-1|TRBJ2-1
SARTGTANYNEQF
>TRBV20-1|TRBJ2-1
SARPTSGSRVHEQF
>TRBV20-1|TRBJ2-1
SARAREDSPYNEQF
>TRBV11-2|TRBJ2-1
ASKDRLGGTLKGYNEQF
>TRBV5-1|TRBJ2-3
ASSLDEGVLGDTQY
>TRBV29-1|TRBJ2-1
SVGTSLNSEQF
>TRBV10-3|TRBJ2-3
AISGGRGSTDTQY
>TRBV12-3/TRBV12-4|TRBJ2-3
ASSLSFRSQY
>TRBV20-1|TRBJ1-1
SASEQLNTEAF
>TRBV10-3|TRBJ2-1
AIRDREGGNEQF
>TRBV30|TRBJ2-1
ASRGGTSSYNEQF
>TRBV7-8|TRBJ2-3
ASSLVVGPTDTQY
>TRBV27|TRBJ2-1
ASSLGGMGLDEQF
>TRBV10-2|TRBJ2-3
ASSESTQEADTQY
>TRBV12-3/TRBV12-4|TRBJ2-1
ASKASGSPYNEQF
>TRBV29-1|TRBJ2-3
SGDLTGGGDTQY
>TRBV4-2|TRBJ2-3
ASSQDRAGTAIDTQY
>TRBV12-3/TRBV12-4|TRBJ2-5
ASSNFVGGGETQY